Below, 19 T cell receptor beta chains from the same sample are listed, as sequenced in a study of beta chain features in type 1 diabetes. Broader study findings: Moderate yet significant TCRB CDR3 shortening was seen in Type 1 diabetes patients in all four CD4+ subsets.

No antigens are known for them. The investigators reverse transcribed all of the isolated RNA, so they sequenced expressed TCRB transcripts. Sequencing was performed with immunoSEQ multiplex PCR; in TCRdb, only in-frame clones are kept and a portion is missing. The profile covers about 160,000 clones, with approximately 8.7% appearing a single time and about 0.65% taken by the ten largest. Material: central memory CD4+ T cells from blood. The origin of the receptors is a woman aged 25-40 years with type 1 diabetes.

This clone was counted a few times. This chain uses TRBV30 with TRBJ2-5; weak D call: TRBD1 (6 bases). The V end lost 3 bases, the J end lost 4 bases, and 15 bases lay between the germline ends. The CDR3 runs to 14 residues. Germline CDR1 reads GTSNPN; CDR2 reads SVGIG (reference sequence). CDR3 DNA: TGTGCCTGGAGGGTACAGGGCACCTCAGAGACCCAGTACTTC. It translates to CAWRVQGTSETQYF.

This clone turned up a few times. The chain joins TRBV27 to TRBJ2-3, with 10 bases identical to TRBD1. Germline V gene data show CDR1 as MNHEY and CDR2 as SMNVEV (reference sequence). V shed 5 bases, J shed 2 bases, and the junction held 7 bases outside the gene matches. This CDR3 has 16 amino acids. CDR3 in DNA: TGTGCCAGCAGTCCCAAGACAGGGGGCAACACAGATACGCAGTATTTT. Protein sequence: CASSPKTGGNTDTQYF.

V gene TRBV11-2 combines with J gene TRBJ2-3; 9 nucleotides match TRBD2. The CDR3 sequence is 17 residues long. Germline values: CDR1 SGHAT, CDR2 FQNNGV. Trimming removed 5 bases from V and 0 bases from J; junction bases left unmatched: 9. The CDR3 nucleotides are TGTGCCAGCAGCCCCTCATGGGCGGGAGGGAGCACAGATACGCAGTATTTT. Encoded protein: CASSPSWAGGSTDTQYF. The variable domain in full, with the rest retrieved from reference TRBV11-2 and TRBJ2-3, is EAGVAQSPRYKIIEKRQSVAFWCNPISGHATLYWYQQILGQGPKLLIQFQNNGVVDDSQLPKDRFSAERLKGVDSTLKIQPAKLEDSAVYLCASSPSWAGGSTDTQYFGPGTRLTVL.

The rearrangement uses TRBV6-1 and TRBJ1-5, with D maybe TRBD1 (5 bases). Looked up from germline, CDR1 is MNHNS and CDR2 is SASEGT. Trimming shortened V by 5 bases and J by 7 bases, and 15 bases separated the two germline ends. CDR3 length equals 14 residues. CDR3 in DNA: TGTGCCAGCAGTAGGGCCTTAAGGGGCCAGCCCCAGCATTTT. It is translated as CASSRALRGQPQHF.

This clone was detected a few times. The V and J genes are TRBV29-1 and TRBJ2-1; TRBD2 matches at 13 bases. Germline CDR1 and CDR2: SQVTM and ANQGSEA. The CDR3 has 16 amino acids. Unmatched junction bases numbered 8, after V lost 1 base and J lost 8 bases. The CDR3 loop is CSVEGRTSGSPYEQFF. CDR3 in DNA: TGCAGCGTTGAAGGAAGGACTAGCGGGAGCCCGTATGAGCAGTTCTTC.

J is TRBJ1-1 and V is TRBV4-1, with 12 positions matching TRBD1. J was trimmed by 4 bases and V by 3 bases; bases with no gene match: 6. The germline V gene has CDR1 MGHRA and CDR2 YSYEKL. This CDR3 has 16 amino acids. CDR3 residues: CASSQGQGAWGTEAFF. CDR3 sequence (DNA): TGCGCCAGCAGCCAGGGACAGGGGGCGTGGGGCACTGAAGCTTTCTTT.

This clone appeared a few times. The gene calls are TRBV18 and TRBJ2-1, with 11 bases that match TRBD2. The junction had 6 bases not matched to a gene; V was cut back by 3 bases and J by 8 bases. CDR1 is KGHSH and CDR2 is LQKENI in the germline V gene. The CDR3 is made up of 15 amino acids. CDR3 sequence reads: CASSPGLAGGYEQFF. The DNA of the CDR3 is TGTGCCAGCTCACCTGGTCTAGCGGGAGGATATGAGCAGTTCTTC.

The table lists this clone with a few counts. The chain couples TRBV19 to TRBJ2-7; 8 positions match TRBD2. V lost 4 bases, J lost 3 bases, and 8 bases stayed unmatched. There are 15 residues in the CDR3. Germline V gene sequence: CDR1 LNHDA, CDR2 SQIVND (reference sequence). The CDR3 spells CASSSTSGGYYEQYF. The CDR3 nucleotides read TGTGCCAGTAGTAGTACTAGCGGAGGGTACTACGAGCAGTACTTC.

The chain links TRBV11-1 to TRBJ2-2; 8 nucleotides align to TRBD2. The CDR3 has 16 residues. With V trimmed by 2 bases and J by 1 base, 3 bases remained unmatched. Germline V gives CDR1 SGHAT, CDR2 FQDESV (reference sequence). CDR3 in DNA: TGTGCCAGCAGCTTATTCGCGGGAGGGAACACCGGGGAGCTGTTTTTT. As protein: CASSLFAGGNTGELFF.

The chain links TRBV5-1 to TRBJ1-1; TRBD1 agrees at 8 bases. Trimming took 4 bases from V and 1 from J; bases not matched to a gene: 6. Germline V gives CDR1 SGHRS, CDR2 YFSETQ. This CDR3 is built from 15 residues. DNA for the CDR3: TGCGCCAGCAGCGACGTGACAGGGGCGAACACTGAAGCTTTCTTT. Translated: CASSDVTGANTEAFF.

This clone was counted between two and nine times. The chain employs TRBV5-1 and TRBJ2-2; the D gene is possibly TRBD1 (6 bases). This CDR3 region has 13 residues. Trimming stripped 5 bases from V and 6 bases from J, with 11 bases between. CDR1 and CDR2 (germline): SGHRS, YFSETQ. The CDR3 loop is CASRIGGSGELFF. The CDR3 nucleotides are TGCGCCAGCAGGATTGGGGGCTCCGGGGAGCTGTTTTTT.

This clone was picked up a small number of times. The chain recombines TRBV7-8 with TRBJ1-1; 7 nucleotides match TRBD1. V lost 3 bases and J lost 9; bases outside the gene matches: 10. The CDR3 is made up of 14 amino acids. Per germline, CDR1 SGHVS and CDR2 FQNEAQ. Here the CDR3 DNA reads TGTGCCAGCAGCTTCGGACAGGCAACGGGACAAGCTTTCTTT. Protein sequence: CASSFGQATGQAFF.

This clone was seen a handful of times. The genes are TRBV2 and TRBJ1-5, with 9 bases fitting TRBD1. This CDR3 is built from 15 residues. The junction had 14 bases not matched to a gene; V was cut back by 8 bases and J by 9 bases. Germline V gives CDR1 SNHLY, CDR2 FYNNEI. The DNA for the CDR3 is TGTGCCAGCGGGCTGGACAGGGGCCCTCTATGGCCCCAGCATTTT. Residues: CASGLDRGPLWPQHF.

This clone appeared many times. The chain is built from TRBV14 and TRBJ1-2; 7 bases match TRBD1. V dropped 0 bases and J dropped 10; count of bases not matched to a gene: 5. This CDR3 region has 13 residues. Germline V gene data show CDR1 as SGHDN and CDR2 as FVKESK. CDR3 bases: TGTGCCAGCAGCCAAGATAGGGGGCATGTCTACACCTTC. It codes for CASSQDRGHVYTF.

The chain combines TRBV5-4 with TRBJ2-1; 9 bases align to TRBD2. Germline CDR1 reads SGHNT; CDR2 reads YYREEE (reference sequence). This CDR3 region has 15 residues. Trimming cost V 1 base and J 5 bases; bases outside gene matches: 4. The CDR3 reads CASSLSSGSDNEQFF. The CDR3 region has the DNA TGTGCCAGCAGCTTGAGTAGCGGGAGTGACAATGAGCAGTTCTTC.

The rearrangement joins TRBV4-1 to TRBJ2-3, with D hard to call. This CDR3 region has 14 residues. Trimming took off 0 bases at V and 2 bases at J, with 6 bases between the two ends. Germline loops: CDR1 MGHRA, CDR2 YSYEKL. The chain's CDR3 is CASSQDPFTDTQYF. The CDR3 nucleotides are TGCGCCAGCAGCCAAGATCCGTTCACAGATACGCAGTATTTT.

A few counts support this clone. The chain joins TRBV5-1 to TRBJ2-5, with TRBD1 matching over 7 bases. J gave up 1 base and V 5 bases, and 8 bases lay outside the gene matches. The germline V gene encodes CDR1 SGHRS and CDR2 YFSETQ. The CDR3 spans 15 residues. The CDR3: CASRATGTVQETQYF. DNA for the CDR3: TGCGCCAGCAGAGCTACCGGGACAGTCCAAGAGACCCAGTACTTC. Complete variable domain (other parts from reference TRBV5-1 and TRBJ2-5): KAGVTQTPRYLIKTRGQQVTLSCSPISGHRSVSWYQQTPGQGLQFLFEYFSETQRNKGNFPGRFSGRQFSNSRSEMNVSTLELGDSALYLCASRATGTVQETQYFGPGTRLLVL.

The chain uses TRBV7-2 and TRBJ2-5; D is perhaps TRBD1 (6 bases). From germline, CDR1 is SGHTA and CDR2 FQGNSA. The CDR3 spans 14 residues. Trimming removed 5 bases at V and 1 base at J, with 11 bases between. The CDR3, as DNA: TGTGCCAGCAGCCCCGGACAGTTCCAAGAGACCCAGTACTTC. This translates into CASSPGQFQETQYF.

This clone was observed a handful of times. The rearrangement links TRBV7-3 to TRBJ2-1; 8 bases line up with TRBD2. The CDR3 sequence is 16 residues long. From germline, CDR1 is SGHTA and CDR2 FQGTGA. The V gene end was trimmed by 4 bases and the J gene end by 6 bases; junction bases not matched to a gene: 11. The CDR3 protein is CASSSAYQREINEQFF. The CDR3 coding sequence is TGTGCCAGCAGCTCCGCCTACCAGCGGGAGATCAATGAGCAGTTCTTC. The full variable domain, completed using reference TRBV7-3 and TRBJ2-1, is GAGVSQTPSNKVTEKGKYVELRCDPISGHTALYWYRQSLGQGPEFLIYFQGTGAADDSGLPNDRFFAVRPEGSVSTLKIQRTERGDSAVYLCASSSAYQREINEQFFGPGTRLTVL.